This T cell receptor (beta chain) was identified during a study of control samples from healthy donors and cancer patients. The V and J ends lost 2 bases and 4 bases respectively, with 9 bases between them. This CDR3 has 13 amino acids. From germline, CDR1 is GTSNPN and CDR2 SVGIG (reference sequence). The assay was immunoSEQ multiplex PCR, and TCRdb's table has in-frame clones only and misses some. The sample records approximately 100,000 clones, 90% being singletons. This chain uses TRBV30 with TRBJ2-1; D gene uncertain. This TCR came from a human donor in good health. The donor label of this sample is uncertain. The sequenced sample was blood. The CDR3: CAWSRQEYNEQFF. The DNA for the CDR3 is TGTGCCTGGAGTAGGCAGGAATACAATGAGCAGTTCTTC.